A selection of T cell receptor beta chains follows, all from one sample in a study of sequential checkpoint blockade in melanoma. TCRdb's table, derived via immunoSEQ multiplex PCR, lists solely in-frame clones and lacks some. The profile covers some 12,000 clones, with 60% to 80% appearing a single time and less than 75% taken by the ten largest. The input for sequencing was CD8+ T cells sorted from blood (inferred from file names), taken from a patient given nivolumab and ipilimumab in sequence. The receptors stem from a human donor with melanoma. The CDR3 runs from the conserved cysteine through the conserved F or W. The D gene is left open where the match is weak. Clone size is given for some rows only: seen once, a few or many times, or a class if the clone is expanded.

d_gene | abundance | j_gene | v_gene | CDR3nt | CDR3aa
- | - | TRBJ2-7 | TRBV20-1 | TGCAGTGCCCCCCTATCCTACGAGCAGTACTTC | CSAPLSYEQYF
TRBD2 | - | TRBJ2-7 | TRBV9 | TGTGCCAGCAGCGTAGGTGAGGCGGGAGGGTACGAGCAGTACTTC | CASSVGEAGGYEQYF
- | - | TRBJ1-1 | TRBV27 | TGTGCCAGCAAGGGCAGCGGATTCGCTGTGAACACTGAAGCTTTCTTT | CASKGSGFAVNTEAFF
TRBD2 | - | TRBJ2-3 | TRBV7-9 | TGTGCCAGCAGCTTAGTACCTAGCGGGGGCAGCACAGATACGCAGTATTTT | CASSLVPSGGSTDTQYF
- | - | TRBJ2-7 | TRBV25-1 | TGTGCCAGCAGCGTTAGCGGAAGCTCCTACGAGCAGTACTTC | CASSVSGSSYEQYF
TRBD1 | - | TRBJ2-1 | TRBV2 | TGTGCCATTCAAGACAGGGGGCTCGACAATGAGCAGTTCTTC | CAIQDRGLDNEQFF
TRBD1 | few | TRBJ2-2 | TRBV29-1 | TGCAGCGCTGACGACCCGGACAGGGCGGCCGGGGAGCTGTTTTTT | CSADDPDRAAGELFF
TRBD2 | - | TRBJ2-7 | TRBV19 | TGTGCCAGTAGCACAGCGGGAAGCTCCTACGAGCAGTACTTC | CASSTAGSSYEQYF
TRBD2 | - | TRBJ2-1 | TRBV29-1 | TGCAGCGTTGAAGGGACTAGCGGGAGGGGTAACAATGAGCAGTTCTTC | CSVEGTSGRGNNEQFF
- | - | TRBJ2-7 | TRBV11-3 | TGTGCCAGCAGTTTACGGGGGTCTTACGAGCAGTACTTC | CASSLRGSYEQYF
- | - | TRBJ2-1 | TRBV5-4 | TGTGCCAGCAGCTTTCGAAGCGGGAATGAGCAGTTCTTC | CASSFRSGNEQFF
TRBD2 | - | TRBJ2-7 | TRBV4-2 | TGTGCCAGCAGCCAAGACGGGACTAGCGGGAGCTACGAGCAGTACTTC | CASSQDGTSGSYEQYF
TRBD1 | - | TRBJ1-1 | TRBV19 | TGTGCCAGTAGTATTCAGGGACAGGGCGAAGCTTTCTTT | CASSIQGQGEAFF
- | - | TRBJ2-2 | TRBV5-4 | TGTGCCAGCAGCTCCAGGGCCTCAACCGGGGAGCTGTTTTTT | CASSSRASTGELFF
TRBD1 | - | TRBJ2-1 | TRBV28 | TGTGCCAGCAGCGACAGGGGGCCCTACAATGAGCAGTTCTTC | CASSDRGPYNEQFF
- | - | TRBJ1-2 | TRBV7-9 | TGTGCCAGCAGCGGTCGAAGGGCAGGGGACTATGGCTACACCTTC | CASSGRRAGDYGYTF
TRBD1 | - | TRBJ2-7 | TRBV2 | TGTGCCAGCAGGAGGCGTTTGGGACAGGGGGACGACGAGCAGTACTTC | CASRRRLGQGDDEQYF
TRBD2 | - | TRBJ2-1 | TRBV2 | TGTGCCAGCAGGGTGGGGGGGGGTTCCTACAATGAGCAGTTCTTC | CASRVGGGSYNEQFF
TRBD1 | - | TRBJ1-5 | TRBV19 | TGTGCCAGTGCTGTGGGGACAGTTGCGAATCAGCCCCAGCATTTT | CASAVGTVANQPQHF
TRBD2 | - | TRBJ2-1 | TRBV19 | TGTGCCAGTATGGGGGGGGACGACAATGAGCAGTTCTTC | CASMGGDDNEQFF
- | - | TRBJ2-7 | TRBV1 | TGCACCAGCAGCCAAGATATAGCGGACCACTACGAGCAGTACTTC | CTSSQDIADHYEQYF
TRBD1 | few | TRBJ1-2 | TRBV27 | TGTGCCAGCCGTGGACAGGAGAACTATGGCTACACCTTC | CASRGQENYGYTF
TRBD2 | - | TRBJ2-1 | TRBV9 | TGTGCCAGCAGCGGACTAGCGGGAGGACAGAATGAGCAGTTCTTC | CASSGLAGGQNEQFF
TRBD1 | - | TRBJ2-5 | TRBV5-6 | TGTGCCAGCAGCTTGATCCGGACAGGAACCCAAGAGACCCAGTACTTC | CASSLIRTGTQETQYF
- | - | TRBJ2-2 | TRBV7-9 | TGTGCCAGCAGCTTAGCCGGCGGGGAGCTGTTTTTT | CASSLAGGELFF
- | - | TRBJ1-5 | TRBV10-3 | TGTGCCATCAGTGCCGCAGGGTATAATAGCAATCAGCCCCAGCATTTT | CAISAAGYNSNQPQHF
TRBD1 | - | TRBJ2-7 | TRBV11-2 | TGTGCCAGCAGCTTTTGGTGGGACAGGAACTACGAGCAGTACTTC | CASSFWWDRNYEQYF
TRBD2 | - | TRBJ2-1 | TRBV7-9 | TGTGCCAGCAGCCCCTCTAGACTAGCGGGGGTCTACAATGAGCAGTTCTTC | CASSPSRLAGVYNEQFF
TRBD2 | - | TRBJ2-1 | TRBV9 | TGTGCCAGCAGCGTCACCGGGACTAGTGTTTCCGAGCAGTTCTTC | CASSVTGTSVSEQFF
- | - | TRBJ1-2 | TRBV18 | TGTGCCAGCTCACCACCTGTTACAGGTACCCATGGCTACACCTTC | CASSPPVTGTHGYTF
- | - | TRBJ2-5 | TRBV25-1 | TGTGCCAGCAGTGAACATCGCTGGCCCCAAGAGACCCAGTACTTC | CASSEHRWPQETQYF
- | - | TRBJ2-7 | TRBV27 | TGTGCCAGCAGTTTAGCAGGGCACTCCTACGAGCAGTACTTC | CASSLAGHSYEQYF
TRBD1 | - | TRBJ1-2 | TRBV7-8 | TGTGCCAGCAGCGACAGGGGATACGGCTATGGCTACACCTTC | CASSDRGYGYGYTF
TRBD2 | - | TRBJ2-7 | TRBV7-2 | TGTGCCAGCAGCTCCCGGGACTACAGCTACGAGCAGTACTTC | CASSSRDYSYEQYF
TRBD2 | - | TRBJ2-5 | TRBV9 | TGTGCCAGCAGCGTAGAAGCGGGGTCATACCAAGAGACCCAGTACTTC | CASSVEAGSYQETQYF
- | - | TRBJ2-7 | TRBV7-6 | TGTGCCAGCAGCTTGGGTGCTCCTAGGTACGAGCAGTACTTC | CASSLGAPRYEQYF
- | - | TRBJ2-1 | TRBV18 | TGTGCCAGCTCACCCTGGGGAGATGAGCAGTTCTTC | CASSPWGDEQFF
TRBD2 | - | TRBJ2-1 | TRBV9 | TGTGCCAGCAGCGAGGGAGGAAGTAGCGGGGTTTACAATGAGCAGTTCTTC | CASSEGGSSGVYNEQFF
TRBD2 | - | TRBJ2-7 | TRBV7-9 | TGTGCCAGCAGCCCCGGACTAGCGGGAGGGCCCGGTTACTTCGAGCAGTACTTC | CASSPGLAGGPGYFEQYF
TRBD1 | - | TRBJ2-7 | TRBV5-4 | TGTGCCAGCAGCTTGATACCCGGGACAGAATACGAGCAGTACTTC | CASSLIPGTEYEQYF
- | once | TRBJ2-1 | TRBV19 | TGTGCCAGTAGTATTCAGGGAACGGGCTACAATGAGCAGTTCTTC | CASSIQGTGYNEQFF
TRBD1 | once | TRBJ2-4 | TRBV7-9 | TGTGCCAGCAGCTTAGCACAGGGGGTCGCAAACATTCAGTACTTC | CASSLAQGVANIQYF
TRBD1 | - | TRBJ2-6 | TRBV4-3 | TGCGCCAGCAGCCAGTGGCTGACAGGGGTCTCTGGGGCCAACGTCCTGACTTTC | CASSQWLTGVSGANVLTF
TRBD1 | - | TRBJ1-5 | TRBV27 | TGTGCCAGCAGTGGACAGGGGTATCAGCCCCAGCATTTT | CASSGQGYQPQHF
TRBD1 | - | TRBJ1-1 | TRBV19 | TGTGCCAGTAGAAGGACAGGGGGCGAAGCTTTCTTT | CASRRTGGEAFF
- | - | TRBJ2-1 | TRBV30 | TGTGCCTGGAGTGATTATAATGAGCAGTTCTTC | CAWSDYNEQFF
- | - | TRBJ1-1 | TRBV30 | TGTGCCTGGAGTATCCTCCTGGGACAGAACACTGAAGCTTTCTTT | CAWSILLGQNTEAFF
- | - | TRBJ2-2 | TRBV7-9 | TGTGCCAGCAGCTTAGCGTCAGGGAGGACCGGGGAGCTGTTTTTT | CASSLASGRTGELFF
TRBD2 | - | TRBJ2-5 | TRBV19 | TGTGCCAGTAGCGGGACTAGCGCCTACCAAGAGACCCAGTACTTC | CASSGTSAYQETQYF
TRBD1 | - | TRBJ2-7 | TRBV4-2 | TGTGCCAGCAGTTTCGGGACAGAGCTCTACGAGCAGTACTTC | CASSFGTELYEQYF
- | - | TRBJ2-3 | TRBV19 | TGTGCCAGCCAAGATTTCGGGACAGATACGCAGTATTTT | CASQDFGTDTQYF
TRBD1 | - | TRBJ1-1 | TRBV4-1 | TGCGCCAGCAGCCAAGCCCGAGGACAGGGGAACACTGAAGCTTTCTTT | CASSQARGQGNTEAFF
- | - | TRBJ1-2 | TRBV7-9 | TGTGCCAGCAGCACCGCTAGCGAGGTGTATGGCTACACCTTC | CASSTASEVYGYTF
- | - | TRBJ1-2 | TRBV6-5 | TGTGCCAGCAGTTACTCGTCTACAGGGCTCAGCTATGGCTACACCTTC | CASSYSSTGLSYGYTF
- | - | TRBJ1-1 | TRBV27 | TGTGCCAGCAGTTTATCGGTGAGGTTCATGAACACTGAAGCTTTCTTT | CASSLSVRFMNTEAFF
- | - | TRBJ2-5 | TRBV9 | TGTGCCAGCAGCGCTCAAGAGACCCAGTACTTC | CASSAQETQYF
- | - | TRBJ2-7 | TRBV5-5 | TGTGCCAGCAGCTTGGAGTGGAGCGAGCAGTACTTC | CASSLEWSEQYF
TRBD2 | - | TRBJ2-7 | TRBV11-2 | TGTGCCAGCAGCTTAGATATGGGCGGGAGACCCAACTACGAGCAGTACTTC | CASSLDMGGRPNYEQYF
TRBD1 | once | TRBJ2-5 | TRBV5-8 | TGTGCCAGCAGCCACCCGACAGGGGATTTAGAGACCCAGTACTTC | CASSHPTGDLETQYF